This entry concerns a single T cell receptor (beta chain). Only in-frame clones appear in the TCRdb table, and some are missing; sequencing was by immunoSEQ multiplex PCR. The table records over 250,000 clones, roughly 87% of them present only once. The germline gives CDR1 SQVTM, CDR2 ANQGSEA. CDR3 size: 12 residues. The germline V and J ends were trimmed by 6 bases and 4 bases, with 12 bases remaining between them. This record belongs to a study of blood T cell repertoires in COVID-19. Study-level background: COVID-19 samples, acute and convalescent, were from the United States, Italy and Spain. Sources were T cells, B-cell-depleted T cells, or PBMCs; the material itself was cDNA or gDNA.

The TCR comes from a woman aged 25 to 45 with acute or convalescent COVID-19. The chain is built from TRBV29-1 and TRBJ1-2, with TRBD1 as a possible D gene (5 bases). The sequencing input was peripheral blood. Here the CDR3 reads CSVRGGGYGYTF. The CDR3 bases are TGCAGCGTAAGGGGAGGAGGCTATGGCTACACCTTC.